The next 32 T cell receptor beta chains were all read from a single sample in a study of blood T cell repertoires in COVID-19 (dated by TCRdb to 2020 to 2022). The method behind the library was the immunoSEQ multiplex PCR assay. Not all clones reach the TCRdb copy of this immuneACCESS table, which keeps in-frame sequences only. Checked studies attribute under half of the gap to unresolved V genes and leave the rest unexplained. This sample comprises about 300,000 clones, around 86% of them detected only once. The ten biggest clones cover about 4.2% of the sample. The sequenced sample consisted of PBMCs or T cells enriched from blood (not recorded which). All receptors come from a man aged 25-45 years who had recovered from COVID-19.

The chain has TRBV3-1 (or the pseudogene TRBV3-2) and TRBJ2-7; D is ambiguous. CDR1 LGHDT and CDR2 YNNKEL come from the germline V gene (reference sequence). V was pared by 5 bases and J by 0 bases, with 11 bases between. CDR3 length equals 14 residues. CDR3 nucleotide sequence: TGTGCCAGCAGCGCAGGTTTGGGCTCCTACGAGCAGTACTTC. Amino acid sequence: CASSAGLGSYEQYF.

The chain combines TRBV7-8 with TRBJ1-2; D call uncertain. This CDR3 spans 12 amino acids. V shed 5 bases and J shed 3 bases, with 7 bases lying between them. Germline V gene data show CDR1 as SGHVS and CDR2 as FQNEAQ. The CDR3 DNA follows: TGTGCCAGCAGCGCCGGTTACTATGGCTACACCTTC. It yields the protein CASSAGYYGYTF.

The CDR3, as DNA: TGCGCCAGCAGCCAACAGCTAGCGGACTACAATGAGCAGTTCTTC. Translation gives CASSQQLADYNEQFF. The chain carries TRBV4-1 and TRBJ2-1; 7 bases are shared with TRBD2. Trimming at V came to 2 bases and at J to 3 bases, leaving 4 bases not matched to a gene. Germline V CDR1 and CDR2: MGHRA, YSYEKL. This CDR3 region has 15 residues.

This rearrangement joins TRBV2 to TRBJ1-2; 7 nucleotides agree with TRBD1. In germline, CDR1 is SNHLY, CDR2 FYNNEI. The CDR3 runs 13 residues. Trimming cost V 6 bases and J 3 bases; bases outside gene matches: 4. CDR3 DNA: TGTGCCAGCAGCCTTCAGGGGGACTATGGCTACACCTTC. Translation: CASSLQGDYGYTF. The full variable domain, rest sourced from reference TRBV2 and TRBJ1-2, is EPEVTQTPSHQVTQMGQEVILRCVPISNHLYFYWYRQILGQKVEFLVSFYNNEISEKSEIFDDQFSVERPDGSNFTLKIRSTKLEDSAMYFCASSLQGDYGYTFGSGTRLTVV.

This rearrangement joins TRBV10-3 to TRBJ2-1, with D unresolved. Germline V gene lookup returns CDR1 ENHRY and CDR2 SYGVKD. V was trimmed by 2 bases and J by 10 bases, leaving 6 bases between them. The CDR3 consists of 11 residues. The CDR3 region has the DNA TGTGCCATCAGTGAGATGGGCGAGCAGTTCTTC. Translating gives CAISEMGEQFF.

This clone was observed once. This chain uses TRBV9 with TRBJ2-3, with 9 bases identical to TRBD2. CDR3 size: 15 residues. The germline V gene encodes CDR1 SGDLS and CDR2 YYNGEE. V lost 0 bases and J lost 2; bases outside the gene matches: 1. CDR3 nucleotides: TGTGCCAGCAGCGTAGGACTAGCGGCCACAGATACGCAGTATTTT. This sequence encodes CASSVGLAATDTQYF.

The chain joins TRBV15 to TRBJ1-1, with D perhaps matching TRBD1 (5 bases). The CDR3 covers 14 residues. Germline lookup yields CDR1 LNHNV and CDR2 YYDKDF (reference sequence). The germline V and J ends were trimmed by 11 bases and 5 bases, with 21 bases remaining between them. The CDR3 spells CAAAKDTGVTEAFF. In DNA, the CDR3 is TGTGCCGCCGCTAAGGACACAGGAGTAACTGAAGCTTTCTTT. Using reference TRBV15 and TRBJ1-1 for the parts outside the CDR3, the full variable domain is DAMVIQNPRYQVTQFGKPVTLSCSQTLNHNVMYWYQQKSSQAPKLLFHYYDKDFNNEADTPDNFQSRRPNTSFCFLDIRSPGLGDTAMYLCAAAKDTGVTEAFFGQGTRLTVV.

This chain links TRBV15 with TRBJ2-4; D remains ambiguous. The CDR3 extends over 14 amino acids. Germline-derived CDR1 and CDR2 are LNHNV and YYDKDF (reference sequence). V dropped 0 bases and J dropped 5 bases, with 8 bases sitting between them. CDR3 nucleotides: TGTGCCACCAGCAGAGATCGCGAACAAAACATTCAGTACTTC. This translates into CATSRDREQNIQYF.

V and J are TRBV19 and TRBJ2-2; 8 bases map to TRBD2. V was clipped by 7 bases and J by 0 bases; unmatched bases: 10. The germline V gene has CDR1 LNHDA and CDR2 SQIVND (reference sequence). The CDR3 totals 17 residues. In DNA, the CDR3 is TGTGCCAGTACGCGAGTAGCGGGGTCACCGAACACCGGGGAGCTGTTTTTT. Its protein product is CASTRVAGSPNTGELFF.

CDR3 sequence reads: CASSLGLAISYEQYF. DNA of the CDR3: TGCGCCAGCAGCTTGGGACTAGCGATCTCCTACGAGCAGTACTTC. This rearrangement joins TRBV5-1 to TRBJ2-7, with 8 bases identical to TRBD2. V shed 0 bases, J shed 0 bases, and the junction held 2 bases outside the gene matches. The CDR3 covers 15 residues. Germline V gene data show CDR1 as SGHRS and CDR2 as YFSETQ.

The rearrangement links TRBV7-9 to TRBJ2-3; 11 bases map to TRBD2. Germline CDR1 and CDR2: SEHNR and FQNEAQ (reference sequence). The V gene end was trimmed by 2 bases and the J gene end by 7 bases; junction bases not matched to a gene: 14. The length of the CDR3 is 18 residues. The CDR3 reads CASSLSPPGSGGVNTQYF. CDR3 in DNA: TGTGCCAGCAGCTTATCCCCTCCGGGTAGCGGGGGGGTCAATACGCAGTATTTT.

The CDR3 bases are TGTGCCAGCAGCGTTACAGGGGGGGCGGATCATCAGCCCCAGCATTTT. Translating it yields CASSVTGGADHQPQHF. The chain carries TRBV5-5 and TRBJ1-5; TRBD1 matches 8 bases. Germline V gene lookup returns CDR1 SGHKS and CDR2 YYEKEE (reference sequence). V was clipped by 4 bases and J by 5 bases; unmatched bases: 11. This CDR3 has 16 amino acids.

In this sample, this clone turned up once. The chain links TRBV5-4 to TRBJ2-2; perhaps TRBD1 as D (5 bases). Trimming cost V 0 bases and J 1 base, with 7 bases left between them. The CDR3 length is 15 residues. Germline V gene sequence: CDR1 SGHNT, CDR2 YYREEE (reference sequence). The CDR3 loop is CASSLGQLNTGELFF. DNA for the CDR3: TGTGCCAGCAGCTTGGGACAGCTGAACACCGGGGAGCTGTTTTTT.

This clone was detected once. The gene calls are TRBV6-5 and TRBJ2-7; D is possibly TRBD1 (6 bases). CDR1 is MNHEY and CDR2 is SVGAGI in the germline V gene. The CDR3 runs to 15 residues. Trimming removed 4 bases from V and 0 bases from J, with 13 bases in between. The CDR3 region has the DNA TGTGCCAGCAGTTCGACAGGTTGGGTCTCCTACGAGCAGTACTTC. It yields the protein CASSSTGWVSYEQYF.

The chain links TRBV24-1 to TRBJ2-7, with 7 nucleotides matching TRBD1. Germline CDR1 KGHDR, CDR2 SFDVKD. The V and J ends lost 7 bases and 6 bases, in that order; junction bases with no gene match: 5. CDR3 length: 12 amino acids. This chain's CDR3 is CATSRQGLEQYF. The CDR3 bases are TGTGCCACCAGCCGACAGGGCCTCGAGCAGTACTTC.

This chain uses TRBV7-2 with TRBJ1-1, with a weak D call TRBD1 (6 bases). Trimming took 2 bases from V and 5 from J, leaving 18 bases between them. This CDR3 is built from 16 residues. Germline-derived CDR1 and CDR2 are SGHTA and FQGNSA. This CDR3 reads CASSLWATGRETEAFF. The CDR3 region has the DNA TGTGCCAGCAGCTTATGGGCCACAGGGCGTGAGACTGAAGCTTTCTTT.

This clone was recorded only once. CDR3 DNA: TGTGCCAGTAGTATAGTACGGGACAGTGCCTACGAGCAGTACTTC. Its protein product is CASSIVRDSAYEQYF. V and J are TRBV19 and TRBJ2-7; 7 bases map to TRBD1. The CDR3 runs 15 residues. CDR1 is LNHDA and CDR2 is SQIVND in the germline V gene (reference sequence). The V gene end was trimmed by 1 base and the J gene end by 2 bases; junction bases not matched to a gene: 5.

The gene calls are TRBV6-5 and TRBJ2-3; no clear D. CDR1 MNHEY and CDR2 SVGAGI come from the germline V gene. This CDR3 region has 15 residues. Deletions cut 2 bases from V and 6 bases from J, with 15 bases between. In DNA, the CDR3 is TGTGCCAGCAGTTACAGTACCTCAAGCGTTGATACGCAGTATTTT. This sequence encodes CASSYSTSSVDTQYF.

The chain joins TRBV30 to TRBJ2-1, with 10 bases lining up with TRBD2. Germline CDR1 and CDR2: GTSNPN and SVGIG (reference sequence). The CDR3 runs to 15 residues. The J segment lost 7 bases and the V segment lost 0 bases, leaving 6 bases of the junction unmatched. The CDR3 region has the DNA TGTGCCTGGAGTGTGCCTAGCGGGAGTTTTAATGAGCAGTTCTTC. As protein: CAWSVPSGSFNEQFF.

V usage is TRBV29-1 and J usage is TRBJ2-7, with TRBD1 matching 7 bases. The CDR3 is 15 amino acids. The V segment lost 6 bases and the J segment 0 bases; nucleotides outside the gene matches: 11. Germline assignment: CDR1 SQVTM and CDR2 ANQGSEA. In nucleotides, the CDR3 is TGCAGCGTCCTCCGGGACAGTCGGAGCTCCTACGAGCAGTACTTC. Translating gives CSVLRDSRSSYEQYF.

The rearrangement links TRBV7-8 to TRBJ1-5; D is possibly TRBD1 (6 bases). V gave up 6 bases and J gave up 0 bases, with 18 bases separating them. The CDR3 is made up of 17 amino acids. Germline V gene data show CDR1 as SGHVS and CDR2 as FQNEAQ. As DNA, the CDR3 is TGTGCCAGCAGTCCTCGTTTCTACAGGGATAGCAATCAGCCCCAGCATTTT. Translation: CASSPRFYRDSNQPQHF. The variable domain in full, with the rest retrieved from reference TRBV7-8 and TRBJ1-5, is GAGVSQSPRYKVAKRGQDVALRCDPISGHVSLFWYQQALGQGPEFLTYFQNEAQLDKSGLPSDRFFAERPEGSVSTLKIQRTQQEDSAVYLCASSPRFYRDSNQPQHFGDGTRLSIL.

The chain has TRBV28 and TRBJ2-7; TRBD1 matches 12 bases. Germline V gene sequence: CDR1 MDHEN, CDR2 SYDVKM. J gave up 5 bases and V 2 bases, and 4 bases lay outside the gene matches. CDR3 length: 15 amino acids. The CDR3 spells CASSLGGTGGDEQYF. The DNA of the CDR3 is TGTGCCAGCAGTTTAGGAGGGACAGGGGGCGACGAGCAGTACTTC. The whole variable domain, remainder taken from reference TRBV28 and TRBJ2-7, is DVKVTQSSRYLVKRTGEKVFLECVQDMDHENMFWYRQDPGLGLRLIYFSYDVKMKEKGDIPEGYSVSREKKERFSLILESASTNQTSMYLCASSLGGTGGDEQYFGPGTRLTVT.

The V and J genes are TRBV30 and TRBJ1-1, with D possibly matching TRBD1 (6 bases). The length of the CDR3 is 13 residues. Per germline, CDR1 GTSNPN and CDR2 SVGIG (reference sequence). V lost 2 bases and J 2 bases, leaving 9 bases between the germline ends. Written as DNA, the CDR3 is TGTGCCTGGAGTCCACAGGGAAACACTGAAGCTTTCTTT. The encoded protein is CAWSPQGNTEAFF.

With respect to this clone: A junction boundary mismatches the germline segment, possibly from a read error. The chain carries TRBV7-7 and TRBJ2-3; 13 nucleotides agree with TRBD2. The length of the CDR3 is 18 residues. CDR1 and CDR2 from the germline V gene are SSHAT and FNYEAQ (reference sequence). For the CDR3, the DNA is TGTGCTAGCAGCTTGGGGACTAGCGGGGAAACTAGCACAGATACGCAGTATTTT. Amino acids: CASSLGTSGETSTDTQYF.

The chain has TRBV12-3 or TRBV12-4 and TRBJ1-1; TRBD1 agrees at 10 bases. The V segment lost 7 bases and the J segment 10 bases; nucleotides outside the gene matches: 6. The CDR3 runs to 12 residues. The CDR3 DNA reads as TGTGCCAGCACCAAAGACAGGGGGCCAGCTTTCTTT. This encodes CASTKDRGPAFF.

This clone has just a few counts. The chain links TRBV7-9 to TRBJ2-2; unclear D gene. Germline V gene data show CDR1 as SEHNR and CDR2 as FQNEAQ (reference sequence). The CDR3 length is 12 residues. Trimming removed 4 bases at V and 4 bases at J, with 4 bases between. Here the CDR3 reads CASSWSTGELFF. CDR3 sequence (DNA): TGTGCCAGCAGCTGGAGCACCGGGGAGCTGTTTTTT.

The CDR3 loop reads CASSQGGGIYNEQFF. The DNA for the CDR3 is TGTGCCAGCAGCCAAGGGGGCGGAATCTACAATGAGCAGTTCTTC. The chain is built from TRBV11-3 and TRBJ2-1; TRBD1 matches 7 bases. The V gene's germline CDR1 is SGHNT and CDR2 YENEEA. This CDR3 comprises 15 residues. Trimming at V came to 5 bases and at J to 3 bases, leaving 7 bases not matched to a gene.

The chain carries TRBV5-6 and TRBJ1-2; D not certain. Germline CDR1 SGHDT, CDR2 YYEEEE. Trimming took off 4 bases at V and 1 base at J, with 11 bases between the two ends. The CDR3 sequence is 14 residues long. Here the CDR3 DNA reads TGTGCCAGCAGCCCGGGAACAGTTAACTATGGCTACACCTTC. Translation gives CASSPGTVNYGYTF.

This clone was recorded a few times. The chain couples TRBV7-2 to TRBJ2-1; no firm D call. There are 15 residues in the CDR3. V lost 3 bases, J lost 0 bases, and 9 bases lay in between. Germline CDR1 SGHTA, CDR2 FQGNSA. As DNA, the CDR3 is TGTGCCAGCAGCTTGGCCCCCAGCTCCTACAATGAGCAGTTCTTC. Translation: CASSLAPSSYNEQFF.

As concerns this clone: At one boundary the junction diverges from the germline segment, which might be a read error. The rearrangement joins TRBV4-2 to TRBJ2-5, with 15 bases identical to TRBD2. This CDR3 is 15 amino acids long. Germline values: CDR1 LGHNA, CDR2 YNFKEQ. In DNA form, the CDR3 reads TGTGCCAGCAGCGGACTAGCGGGAGGGAGAGAGACCCGGTACTTC. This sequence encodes CASSGLAGGRETRYF.

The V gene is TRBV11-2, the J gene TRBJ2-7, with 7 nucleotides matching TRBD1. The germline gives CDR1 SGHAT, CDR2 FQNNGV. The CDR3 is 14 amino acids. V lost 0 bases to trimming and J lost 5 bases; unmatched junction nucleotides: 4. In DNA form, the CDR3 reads TGTGCCAGCAGCTTAGATAACAGGGGCAACGAGCAGTACTTC. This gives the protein CASSLDNRGNEQYF.

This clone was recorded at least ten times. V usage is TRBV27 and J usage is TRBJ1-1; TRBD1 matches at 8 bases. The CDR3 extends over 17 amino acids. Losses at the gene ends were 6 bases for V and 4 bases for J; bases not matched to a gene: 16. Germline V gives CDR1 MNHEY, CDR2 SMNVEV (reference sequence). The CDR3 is CASSRRQGILGVTEAFF. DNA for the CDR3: TGTGCCAGCAGCCGGCGACAGGGGATCTTGGGGGTCACTGAAGCTTTCTTT.